These T cell receptor beta chains were read from a single sample in a study of shared clonotypes between healthy human individuals. Produced via immunoSEQ multiplex PCR; TCRdb's table is partial and in-frame only. The sample consists of around 2,000,000 clones, 85% to 95% of them appearing once. Input material: naive CD8+ T cells sorted from blood. Receptor source: a man aged 18 to 35 in good health. Both conserved end residues are part of each CDR3. Fields, in order: CDR3 length, J gene, V gene, D gene, clone size, CDR3 DNA, CDR3 protein. A D gene is named only where the DNA matches it firmly. Size is omitted from some rows. Given values are once, few, many or a class for expanded clones.

length: 14
J: TRBJ1-3
V: TRBV30
D: .
size: .
DNA: TGTGCCTGGACCCCTGGGGACTCTGGAAACACCATATATTTT
CDR3: CAWTPGDSGNTIYF

length: 14
J: TRBJ2-1
V: TRBV9
D: TRBD2
size: .
DNA: TGTGCCAGCAGCCCCGGACTAGCGGACGTAGAGCAGTTCTTC
CDR3: CASSPGLADVEQFF

length: 18
J: TRBJ2-3
V: TRBV28
D: TRBD2
size: .
DNA: TGTGCCAGCAGTTCTCCCATCTTTCTAGCGGGGGGGTTTCGTACGCAGTATTTT
CDR3: CASSSPIFLAGGFRTQYF

length: 14
J: TRBJ2-7
V: TRBV11-1
D: .
size: .
DNA: TGTGCCAGCAGCTTAGAACCAGGGGCCTACGAGCAGTACTTC
CDR3: CASSLEPGAYEQYF

length: 15
J: TRBJ2-7
V: TRBV11-2
D: .
size: once
DNA: TGTGCCAGCAGCTTAAGCCCGGCCTGGGCCTACGAGCAGTACTTC
CDR3: CASSLSPAWAYEQYF

length: 15
J: TRBJ1-2
V: TRBV5-6
D: .
size: .
DNA: TGTGCCAGCAGCTTCCCCCCGGGCGGGAACTATGGCTACACCTTC
CDR3: CASSFPPGGNYGYTF

length: 14
J: TRBJ2-7
V: TRBV6-1
D: .
size: .
DNA: TGTGCCAGCAGTGCCCGGACAGAGAATTACGAGCAGTACTTC
CDR3: CASSARTENYEQYF

length: 11
J: TRBJ2-1
V: TRBV6-6
D: .
size: .
DNA: TGTGCCAGCAGTTACCCCAGTGAGCAGTTCTTC
CDR3: CASSYPSEQFF

length: 16
J: TRBJ2-1
V: TRBV7-9
D: TRBD1
size: .
DNA: TGTGCCAGCAGCACCGGGACAGGGGGCGGCTACAATGAGCAGTTCTTC
CDR3: CASSTGTGGGYNEQFF

length: 14
J: TRBJ2-7
V: TRBV5-6
D: .
size: .
DNA: TGTGCCAGCAGCTTGCTTGCGGAACTCTACGAGCAGTACTTC
CDR3: CASSLLAELYEQYF

length: 13
J: TRBJ2-1
V: TRBV5-6
D: .
size: .
DNA: TGTGCCAGCAGCTTGGCCACTAATGATGAGCAGTTCTTC
CDR3: CASSLATNDEQFF

length: 12
J: TRBJ1-1
V: TRBV6-1
D: .
size: once
DNA: TGTGCCACAGGGAACATGAACACTGAAGCTTTCTTT
CDR3: CATGNMNTEAFF

length: 13
J: TRBJ1-1
V: TRBV4-1
D: .
size: once
DNA: TGCGCCAGCAGCTACCGGGGGAACACTGAAGCTTTCTTT
CDR3: CASSYRGNTEAFF

length: 16
J: TRBJ2-7
V: TRBV4-3
D: TRBD1
size: .
DNA: TGCGCCAGCAGCCAAGATCGGGGGACAGGGGGGTGGGAGCAGTACTTC
CDR3: CASSQDRGTGGWEQYF

length: 15
J: TRBJ2-5
V: TRBV6-1
D: .
size: .
DNA: TGTGCCAGCAGGGACCGCGGGGTCCGGCAAGAGACCCAGTACTTC
CDR3: CASRDRGVRQETQYF

length: 17
J: TRBJ2-6
V: TRBV5-8
D: .
size: .
DNA: TGTGCCAGCAGCCCCCGGGACCGGAACTCTGGGGCCAACGTCCTGACTTTC
CDR3: CASSPRDRNSGANVLTF

length: 14
J: TRBJ1-5
V: TRBV10-3
D: .
size: .
DNA: TGTGCCATCAGTGATAGTTGGATGGTCCAGCCCCAGCATTTT
CDR3: CAISDSWMVQPQHF

length: 15
J: TRBJ1-4
V: TRBV15
D: TRBD1
size: .
DNA: TGTGCCACCGGCCGGGACAGGGGATTTTACGAAAAACTGTTTTTT
CDR3: CATGRDRGFYEKLFF

length: 11
J: TRBJ2-7
V: TRBV29-1
D: .
size: .
DNA: TGCAGCGTTGAAGCAACGCACGAGCAGTACTTC
CDR3: CSVEATHEQYF

length: 12
J: TRBJ1-1
V: TRBV7-9
D: .
size: .
DNA: TGTGCCAGCAGCCAGAGGAACACTGAAGCTTTCTTT
CDR3: CASSQRNTEAFF

length: 14
J: TRBJ2-1
V: TRBV6-5
D: TRBD2
size: .
DNA: TGTGCCAGCAGTTACTTCGGGGGGTACAATGAGCAGTTCTTC
CDR3: CASSYFGGYNEQFF

length: 13
J: TRBJ1-1
V: TRBV11-1
D: TRBD1
size: few
DNA: TGTGCCAGCAGCCATCGACAGGGTAGTGAAGCTTTCTTT
CDR3: CASSHRQGSEAFF

length: 15
J: TRBJ2-1
V: TRBV13
D: TRBD2
size: .
DNA: TGTGCCAGCAGCTCTACAACTAGCGGGGGGCTGGAGCAGTTCTTC
CDR3: CASSSTTSGGLEQFF

length: 14
J: TRBJ2-7
V: TRBV6-5
D: .
size: .
DNA: TGTGCCAGCAGTTGGGGTGACCGCATCGACGAGCAGTACTTC
CDR3: CASSWGDRIDEQYF